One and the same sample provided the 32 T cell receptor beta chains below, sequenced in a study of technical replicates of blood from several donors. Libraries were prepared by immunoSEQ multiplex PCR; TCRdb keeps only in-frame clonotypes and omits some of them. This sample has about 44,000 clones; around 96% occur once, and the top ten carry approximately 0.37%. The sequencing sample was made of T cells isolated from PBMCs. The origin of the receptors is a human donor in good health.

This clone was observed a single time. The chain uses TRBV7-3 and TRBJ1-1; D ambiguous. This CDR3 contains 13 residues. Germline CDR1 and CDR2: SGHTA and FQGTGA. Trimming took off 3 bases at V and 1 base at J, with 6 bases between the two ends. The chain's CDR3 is CASSFHGNTEAFF. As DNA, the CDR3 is TGTGCCAGCAGCTTCCACGGGAACACTGAAGCTTTCTTT.

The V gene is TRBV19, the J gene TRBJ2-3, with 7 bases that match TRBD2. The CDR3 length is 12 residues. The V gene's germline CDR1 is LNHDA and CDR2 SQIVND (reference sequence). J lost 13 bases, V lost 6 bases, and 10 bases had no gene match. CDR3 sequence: CASSLPSGAEYF. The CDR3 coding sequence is TGTGCCAGTAGCCTCCCCAGCGGGGCGGAGTATTTT.

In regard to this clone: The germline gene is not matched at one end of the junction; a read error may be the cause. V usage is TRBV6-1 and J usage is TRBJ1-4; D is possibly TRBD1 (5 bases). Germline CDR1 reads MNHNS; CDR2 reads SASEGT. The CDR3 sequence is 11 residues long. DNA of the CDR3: TGTGCCAGCAGTGATGGGTTGGGGCACAATTTT. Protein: CASSDGLGHNF.

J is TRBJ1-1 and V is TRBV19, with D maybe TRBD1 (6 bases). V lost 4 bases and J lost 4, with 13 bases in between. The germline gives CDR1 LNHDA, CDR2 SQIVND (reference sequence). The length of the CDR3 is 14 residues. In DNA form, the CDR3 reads TGTGCCAGTAGTAGGGGGCCTACGGCCACTGAAGCTTTCTTT. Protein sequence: CASSRGPTATEAFF.

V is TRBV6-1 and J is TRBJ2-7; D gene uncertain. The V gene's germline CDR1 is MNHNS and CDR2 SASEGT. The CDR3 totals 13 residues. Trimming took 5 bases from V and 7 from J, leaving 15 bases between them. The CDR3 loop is CASSFESPREQYF. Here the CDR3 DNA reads TGTGCCAGCAGTTTTGAGAGTCCTCGGGAGCAGTACTTC.

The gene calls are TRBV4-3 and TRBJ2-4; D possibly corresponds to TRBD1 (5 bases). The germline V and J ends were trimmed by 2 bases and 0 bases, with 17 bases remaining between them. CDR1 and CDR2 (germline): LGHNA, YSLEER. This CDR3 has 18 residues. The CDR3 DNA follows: TGCGCCAGCAGCCAAATCGGAAGAGGAAGGGGAGCCAAAAACATTCAGTACTTC. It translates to CASSQIGRGRGAKNIQYF.

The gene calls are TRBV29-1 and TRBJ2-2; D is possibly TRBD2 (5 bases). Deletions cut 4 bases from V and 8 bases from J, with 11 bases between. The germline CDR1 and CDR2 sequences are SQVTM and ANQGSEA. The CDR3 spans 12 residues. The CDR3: CSVGGPGGELFF. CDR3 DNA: TGCAGCGTTGGAGGGCCTGGGGGGGAGCTGTTTTTT.

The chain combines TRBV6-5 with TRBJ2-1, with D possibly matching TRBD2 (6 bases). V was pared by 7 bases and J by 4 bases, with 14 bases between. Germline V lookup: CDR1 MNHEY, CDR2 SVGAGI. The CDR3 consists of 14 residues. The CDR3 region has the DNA TGTGCCAGCACCGAAGCGGGCGGGTACAATGAGCAGTTCTTC. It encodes CASTEAGGYNEQFF.

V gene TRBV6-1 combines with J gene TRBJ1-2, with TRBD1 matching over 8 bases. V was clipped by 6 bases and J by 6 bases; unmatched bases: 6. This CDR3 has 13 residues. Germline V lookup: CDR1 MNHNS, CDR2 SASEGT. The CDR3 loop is CASRDRVYDGYTF. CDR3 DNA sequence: TGTGCCAGCAGGGACAGGGTCTACGATGGCTACACCTTC.

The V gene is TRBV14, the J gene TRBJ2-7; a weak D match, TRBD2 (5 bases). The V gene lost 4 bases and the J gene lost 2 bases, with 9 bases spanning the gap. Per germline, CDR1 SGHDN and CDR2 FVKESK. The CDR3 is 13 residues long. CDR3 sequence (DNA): TGTGCCAGCAGCCCAACGGAGGCCTACGAGCAGTACTTC. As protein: CASSPTEAYEQYF. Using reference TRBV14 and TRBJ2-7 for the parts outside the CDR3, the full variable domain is EAGVTQFPSHSVIEKGQTVTLRCDPISGHDNLYWYRRVMGKEIKFLLHFVKESKQDESGMPNNRFLAERTGGTYSTLKVQPAELEDSGVYFCASSPTEAYEQYFGPGTRLTVT.

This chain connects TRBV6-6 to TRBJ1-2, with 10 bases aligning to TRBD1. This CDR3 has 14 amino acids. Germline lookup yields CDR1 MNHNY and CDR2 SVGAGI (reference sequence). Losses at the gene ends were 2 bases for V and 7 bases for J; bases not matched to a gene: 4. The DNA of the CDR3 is TGTGCCAGCAGTTACCCCGGGACAGGGGTTGGCTACACCTTC. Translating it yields CASSYPGTGVGYTF.

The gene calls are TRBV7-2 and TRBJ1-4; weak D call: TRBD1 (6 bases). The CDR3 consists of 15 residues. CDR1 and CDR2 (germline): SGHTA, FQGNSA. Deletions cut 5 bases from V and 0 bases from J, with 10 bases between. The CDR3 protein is CASSGNRATNEKLFF. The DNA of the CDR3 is TGTGCCAGCAGCGGGAACAGGGCAACTAATGAAAAACTGTTTTTT.

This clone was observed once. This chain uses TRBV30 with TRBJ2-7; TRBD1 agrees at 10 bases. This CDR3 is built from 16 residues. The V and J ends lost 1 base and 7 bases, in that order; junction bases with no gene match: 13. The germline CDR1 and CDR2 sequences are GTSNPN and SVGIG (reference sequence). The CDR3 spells CAWSGYRDRGFREQYF. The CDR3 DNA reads TGTGCCTGGAGTGGGTACCGGGACAGGGGATTTAGGGAGCAGTACTTC.

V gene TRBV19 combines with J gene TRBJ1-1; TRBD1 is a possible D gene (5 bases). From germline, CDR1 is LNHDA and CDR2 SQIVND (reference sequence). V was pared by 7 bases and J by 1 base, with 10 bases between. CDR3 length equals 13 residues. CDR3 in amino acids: CASNFQGNTEAFF. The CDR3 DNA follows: TGTGCCAGTAATTTTCAGGGGAACACTGAAGCTTTCTTT.

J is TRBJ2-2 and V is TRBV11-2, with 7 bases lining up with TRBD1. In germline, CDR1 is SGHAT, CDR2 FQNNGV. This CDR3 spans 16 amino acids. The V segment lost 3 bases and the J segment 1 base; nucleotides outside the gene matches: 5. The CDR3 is CASSFYRGRNTGELFF. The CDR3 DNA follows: TGTGCCAGCAGCTTCTACAGGGGTCGGAACACCGGGGAGCTGTTTTTT.

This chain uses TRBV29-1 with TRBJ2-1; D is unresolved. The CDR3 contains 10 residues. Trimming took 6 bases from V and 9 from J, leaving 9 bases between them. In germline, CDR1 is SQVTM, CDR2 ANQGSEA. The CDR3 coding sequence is TGCAGCGTCGACTTTGGTGAGCAGTTCTTC. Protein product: CSVDFGEQFF.

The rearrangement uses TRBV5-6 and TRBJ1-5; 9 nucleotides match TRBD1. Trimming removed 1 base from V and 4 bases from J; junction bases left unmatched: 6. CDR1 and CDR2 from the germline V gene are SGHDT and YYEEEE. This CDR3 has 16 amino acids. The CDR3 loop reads CASSLSVDRGNQPQHF. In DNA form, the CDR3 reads TGTGCCAGCAGCTTGTCAGTGGACAGGGGAAATCAGCCCCAGCATTTT. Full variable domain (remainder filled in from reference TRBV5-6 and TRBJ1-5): DAGVTQSPTHLIKTRGQQVTLRCSPKSGHDTVSWYQQALGQGPQFIFQYYEEEERQRGNFPDRFSGHQFPNYSSELNVNALLLGDSALYLCASSLSVDRGNQPQHFGDGTRLSIL.

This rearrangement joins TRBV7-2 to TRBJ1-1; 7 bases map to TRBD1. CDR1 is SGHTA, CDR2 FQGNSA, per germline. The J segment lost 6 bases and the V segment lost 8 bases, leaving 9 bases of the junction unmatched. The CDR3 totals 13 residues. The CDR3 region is CASRRTGGPEAFF. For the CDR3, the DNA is TGTGCCAGCCGGCGGACAGGAGGCCCTGAAGCTTTCTTT.

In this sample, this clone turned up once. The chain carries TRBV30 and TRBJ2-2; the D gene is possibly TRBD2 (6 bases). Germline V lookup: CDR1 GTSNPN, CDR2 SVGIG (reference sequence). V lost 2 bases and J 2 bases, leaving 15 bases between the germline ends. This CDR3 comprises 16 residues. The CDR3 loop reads CAWSLGPGVNTGELFF. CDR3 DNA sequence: TGTGCCTGGAGTCTAGGTCCGGGGGTAAACACCGGGGAGCTGTTTTTT.

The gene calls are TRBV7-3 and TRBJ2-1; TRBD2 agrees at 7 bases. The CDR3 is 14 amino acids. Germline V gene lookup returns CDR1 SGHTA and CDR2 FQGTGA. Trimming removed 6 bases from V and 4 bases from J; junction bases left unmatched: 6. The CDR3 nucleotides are TGTGCCAGCAGGAGAAGCGGGGCTTACAATGAGCAGTTCTTC. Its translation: CASRRSGAYNEQFF.

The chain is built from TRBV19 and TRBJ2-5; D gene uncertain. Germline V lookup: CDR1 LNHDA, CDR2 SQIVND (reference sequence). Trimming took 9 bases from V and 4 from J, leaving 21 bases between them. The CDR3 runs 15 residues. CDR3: CASKTSPQAGETQYF. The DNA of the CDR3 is TGTGCCAGCAAGACGAGCCCCCAGGCCGGAGAGACCCAGTACTTC. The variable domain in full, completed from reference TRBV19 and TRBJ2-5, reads DGGITQSPKYLFRKEGQNVTLSCEQNLNHDAMYWYRQDPGQGLRLIYYSQIVNDFQKGDIAEGYSVSREKKESFPLTVTSAQKNPTAFYLCASKTSPQAGETQYFGPGTRLLVL.

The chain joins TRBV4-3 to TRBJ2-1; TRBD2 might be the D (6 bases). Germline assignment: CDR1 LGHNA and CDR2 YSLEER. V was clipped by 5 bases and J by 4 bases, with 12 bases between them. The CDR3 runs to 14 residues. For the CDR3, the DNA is TGCGCCAGCAGCATGGGGCTAGCGTACAATGAGCAGTTCTTC. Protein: CASSMGLAYNEQFF.

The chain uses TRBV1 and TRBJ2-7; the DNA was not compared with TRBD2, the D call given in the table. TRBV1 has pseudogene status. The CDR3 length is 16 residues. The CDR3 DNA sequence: TGCACCAGCAGCCAAGAATCTAGCGTGAACTCCTACGAGCAGTACTTC. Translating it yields CTSSQESSVNSYEQYF.

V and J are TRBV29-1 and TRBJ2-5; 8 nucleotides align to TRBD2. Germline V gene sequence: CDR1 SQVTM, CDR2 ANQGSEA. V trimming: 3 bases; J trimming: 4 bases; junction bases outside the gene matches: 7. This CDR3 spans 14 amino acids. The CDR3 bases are TGCAGCGTTGACTCGGGGGGGCGTATAGAGACCCAGTACTTC. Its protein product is CSVDSGGRIETQYF.

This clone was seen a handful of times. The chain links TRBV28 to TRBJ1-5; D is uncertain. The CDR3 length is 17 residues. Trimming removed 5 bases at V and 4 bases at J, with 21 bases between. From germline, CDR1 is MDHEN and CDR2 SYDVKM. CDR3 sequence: CASSPRLATGKNQPQHF. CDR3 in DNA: TGTGCCAGCAGTCCGAGACTCGCGACCGGAAAAAATCAGCCCCAGCATTTT.

CDR3 nucleotide sequence: TGTGCCAGCTCGCTCGACAGGGGGGAGACCCAGTACTTC. As protein: CASSLDRGETQYF. This chain links TRBV2 with TRBJ2-5, with 9 bases matching TRBD1. This CDR3 contains 13 residues. Germline-derived CDR1 and CDR2 are SNHLY and FYNNEI. J gave up 5 bases and V 8 bases, and 6 bases lay outside the gene matches.

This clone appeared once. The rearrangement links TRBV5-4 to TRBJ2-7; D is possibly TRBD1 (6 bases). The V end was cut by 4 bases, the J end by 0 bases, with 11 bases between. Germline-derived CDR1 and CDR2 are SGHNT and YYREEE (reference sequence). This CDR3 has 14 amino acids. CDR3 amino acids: CASSADRDSYEQYF. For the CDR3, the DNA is TGTGCCAGCAGCGCGGACAGAGACTCCTACGAGCAGTACTTC. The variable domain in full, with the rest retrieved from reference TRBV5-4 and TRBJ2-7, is ETGVTQSPTHLIKTRGQQVTLRCSSQSGHNTVSWYQQALGQGPQFIFQYYREEENGRGNFPPRFSGLQFPNYSSELNVNALELDDSALYLCASSADRDSYEQYFGPGTRLTVT.

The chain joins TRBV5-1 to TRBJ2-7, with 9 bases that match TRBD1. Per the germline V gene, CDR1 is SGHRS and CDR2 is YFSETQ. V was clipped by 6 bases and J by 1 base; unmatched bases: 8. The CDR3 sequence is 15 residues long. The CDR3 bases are TGCGCCAGCATGCAGGGACAGGGTCTTTCCTACGAGCAGTACTTC. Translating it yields CASMQGQGLSYEQYF.

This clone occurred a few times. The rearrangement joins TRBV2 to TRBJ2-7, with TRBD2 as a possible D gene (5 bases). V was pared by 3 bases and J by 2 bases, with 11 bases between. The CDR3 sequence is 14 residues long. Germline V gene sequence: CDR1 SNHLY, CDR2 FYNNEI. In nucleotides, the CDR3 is TGTGCCAGCAGTGATGGTGGGAGCCCCTACGAGCAGTACTTC. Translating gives CASSDGGSPYEQYF.

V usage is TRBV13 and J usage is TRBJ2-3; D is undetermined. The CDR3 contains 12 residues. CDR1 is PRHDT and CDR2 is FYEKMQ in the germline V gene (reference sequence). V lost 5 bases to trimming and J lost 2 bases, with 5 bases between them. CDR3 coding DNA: TGTGCCAGCAGCGCCTACACAGATACGCAGTATTTT. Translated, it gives CASSAYTDTQYF.

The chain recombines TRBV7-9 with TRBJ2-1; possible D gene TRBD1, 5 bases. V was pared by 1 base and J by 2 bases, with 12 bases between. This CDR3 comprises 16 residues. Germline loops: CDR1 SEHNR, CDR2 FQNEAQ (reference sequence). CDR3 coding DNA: TGTGCCAGCAGCTTAGAAAGGGGCTTTGCCTACAATGAGCAGTTCTTC. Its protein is CASSLERGFAYNEQFF.

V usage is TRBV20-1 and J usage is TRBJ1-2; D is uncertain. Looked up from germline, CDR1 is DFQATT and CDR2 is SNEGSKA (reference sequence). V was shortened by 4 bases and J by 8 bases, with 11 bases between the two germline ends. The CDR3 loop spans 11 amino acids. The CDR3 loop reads CSATLRGGYTF. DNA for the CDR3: TGCAGTGCTACCCTCCGAGGGGGCTACACCTTC.